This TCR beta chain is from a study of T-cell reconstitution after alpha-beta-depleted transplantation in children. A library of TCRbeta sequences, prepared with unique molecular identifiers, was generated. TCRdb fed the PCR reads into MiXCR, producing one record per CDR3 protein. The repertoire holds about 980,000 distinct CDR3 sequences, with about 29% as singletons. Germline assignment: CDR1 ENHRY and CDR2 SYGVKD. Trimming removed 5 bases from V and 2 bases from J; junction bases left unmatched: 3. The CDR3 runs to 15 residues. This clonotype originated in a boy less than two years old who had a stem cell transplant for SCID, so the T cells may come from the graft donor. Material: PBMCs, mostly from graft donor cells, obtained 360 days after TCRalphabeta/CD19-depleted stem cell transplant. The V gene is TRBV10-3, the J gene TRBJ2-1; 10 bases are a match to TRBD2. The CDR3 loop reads CAISPSGGAYNEQFF. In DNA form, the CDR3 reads TGTGCCATCAGTCCGAGCGGGGGGGCCTACAATGAGCAGTTCTTC.